A selection of T cell receptor beta chains follows, all from one sample in a study of blood T cell repertoires in COVID-19. Clones were read by immunoSEQ multiplex PCR, and TCRdb kept only the in-frame ones, dropping some. The sample lists about 85,000 clones; roughly 84% were seen once. The sample was peripheral blood. These receptors originate from a man in his sixties with acute or convalescent COVID-19. The CDR3 runs from the conserved cysteine through the conserved F or W. A D gene is named only where the DNA matches it firmly. Rows give clone size only sometimes, using once, few, many, or a class for an expanded clone.

j_gene,d_gene,abundance,v_gene,CDR3aa,CDR3nt
TRBJ2-3,NA,once,TRBV11-2,CASSLGWAVHTDTQYF,TGTGCCAGCAGCTTAGGTTGGGCAGTCCACACAGATACGCAGTATTTT
TRBJ1-5,NA,NA,TRBV29-1,CSVARSLRNQPQHF,TGCAGCGTTGCTCGGTCACTCCGGAATCAGCCCCAGCATTTT
TRBJ2-3,TRBD2,NA,TRBV10-3,CASSGGAADTQYF,TGTGCCTCCAGCGGGGGGGCCGCAGATACGCAGTATTTT
TRBJ1-6,TRBD1,NA,TRBV19,CASSMTGTGYSPLHF,TGTGCCAGTAGCATGACCGGGACAGGGTATTCACCCCTCCACTTT
TRBJ2-7,TRBD1,NA,TRBV15,CATSNRDRGRGVHEQYF,TGTGCCACCAGCAACCGGGACAGGGGGCGTGGTGTTCACGAGCAGTACTTC
TRBJ1-1,TRBD1,NA,TRBV9,CASSFGQANTEAFF,TGTGCCAGCAGCTTCGGACAGGCGAACACTGAAGCTTTCTTT
TRBJ2-7,NA,NA,TRBV10-3,CAISDPGGREPYEQYF,TGTGCCATCAGCGATCCAGGGGGGCGAGAGCCCTACGAGCAGTACTTC
TRBJ1-1,NA,NA,TRBV3-1/TRBV3-2,CASSPYQKNTEAFF,TGTGCCAGCAGCCCCTACCAAAAGAACACTGAAGCTTTCTTT
TRBJ2-2,TRBD1,NA,TRBV6-5,CASSQTGAGIGELFF,TGTGCCAGCAGCCAGACAGGGGCGGGTATCGGGGAGCTGTTTTTT
TRBJ2-7,NA,once,TRBV6-5,CASKLGDFAGYEQYF,TGTGCCAGCAAGTTGGGCGATTTTGCGGGGTACGAGCAGTACTTC
TRBJ2-1,TRBD2,NA,TRBV25-1,CASSDPGLAGGRDEQFF,TGTGCCAGCAGTGACCCCGGTCTAGCGGGGGGGCGGGATGAGCAGTTCTTC
TRBJ2-1,TRBD2,NA,TRBV25-1,CASSPAVGLAGEQFF,TGTGCCAGCAGTCCCGCAGTGGGGCTAGCGGGGGAGCAGTTCTTC
TRBJ1-1,TRBD1,NA,TRBV18,CASSPRTGEAFF,TGTGCCAGCTCACCCCGGACAGGTGAAGCTTTCTTT
TRBJ2-3,NA,NA,TRBV18,CASSARQTSTDTQYF,TGTGCCAGCTCAGCCCGACAGACTAGCACAGATACGCAGTATTTT
TRBJ1-6,NA,NA,TRBV30,CAWTLATGRLMGSPLHF,TGTGCCTGGACCCTCGCTACAGGGAGATTGATGGGGTCACCCCTCCACTTT
TRBJ2-7,TRBD1,NA,TRBV15,CATSSGQGATSYEQYF,TGTGCCACCAGCAGTGGTCAGGGGGCTACGTCCTACGAGCAGTACTTC
TRBJ2-7,NA,NA,TRBV3-1/TRBV3-2,CASSLGNRGGEQYF,TGTGCCAGCAGCCTCGGGAACAGGGGGGGCGAGCAGTACTTC
TRBJ1-6,TRBD1,NA,TRBV11-2,CASSLETGMSSPLHF,TGTGCCAGCAGCTTAGAGACAGGGATGAGTTCACCCCTCCACTTT
TRBJ2-7,TRBD1,NA,TRBV6-6,CASSFGTGSYEQYF,TGTGCCAGCAGTTTTGGGACAGGGTCGTACGAGCAGTACTTC
TRBJ1-1,TRBD1,NA,TRBV27,CASSPDRGVGEAFF,TGTGCCAGCAGTCCGGACAGGGGGGTTGGTGAAGCTTTCTTT
TRBJ2-5,NA,NA,TRBV11-2,CASSLDPTGGETQYF,TGTGCCAGCAGCTTAGACCCGACAGGCGGGGAGACCCAGTACTTC
TRBJ2-7,TRBD1,NA,TRBV29-1,CSVKSGAGGEQYF,TGCAGCGTTAAGTCCGGGGCAGGGGGCGAGCAGTACTTC
TRBJ2-2,TRBD1,NA,TRBV6-5,CASKTTGGGGELFF,TGTGCCAGCAAAACGACAGGGGGCGGCGGGGAGCTGTTTTTT
TRBJ2-3,NA,once,TRBV2,CASSGQGPSDTQYF,TGTGCCAGCAGTGGGCAGGGCCCGTCAGATACGCAGTATTTT